Below are 13 T cell receptor beta chains sequenced from a single sample in a study of T cell changes during pregnancy in multiple sclerosis. This table comes from immunoSEQ multiplex PCR, and its TCRdb copy is limited to in-frame clones, with some not included. The sample includes roughly 42,000 clones, 89% of them seen just once. Sequencing used CD4+ T cells from peripheral blood mononuclear cells, obtained in the first trimester of pregnancy. The receptors come from a female donor with multiple sclerosis, enrolled in a pregnancy study.

The chain joins TRBV5-1 to TRBJ2-2; 13 positions match TRBD2. The ends lost 4 bases at V and 4 bases at J; junction bases unmatched: 4. Germline V gene data show CDR1 as SGHRS and CDR2 as YFSETQ. The CDR3 has 16 residues. In DNA, the CDR3 is TGCGCCAGCAGCGTCGGACTAGCGGGAGCCACCGGGGAGCTGTTTTTT. It translates to CASSVGLAGATGELFF.

As DNA, the CDR3 is TGTGCCAGCTCAACAGTGCGGGGGCTGGCAGATACGCAGTATTTT. It is translated as CASSTVRGLADTQYF. This chain uses TRBV18 with TRBJ2-3, with D perhaps matching TRBD2 (7 bases). This CDR3 contains 15 residues. Germline CDR1 reads KGHSH; CDR2 reads LQKENI. The ends were cut back, 5 bases at V and 4 bases at J, with 16 bases in the middle.

The chain is built from TRBV11-3 and TRBJ2-7; TRBD2 might be the D (5 bases). V was shortened by 6 bases and J by 3 bases, with 12 bases between the two germline ends. This CDR3 region has 13 residues. CDR1 and CDR2 (germline): SGHNT, YENEEA. The CDR3 loop reads CASRGRGSYEQYF. The CDR3 DNA follows: TGTGCCAGCAGGGGAAGAGGGAGCTACGAGCAGTACTTC.

This chain connects TRBV5-6 to TRBJ2-2; tentative D call: TRBD2 (6 bases). Trimming took 3 bases from V and 5 from J, leaving 8 bases between them. Germline values: CDR1 SGHDT, CDR2 YYEEEE. The CDR3 is made up of 13 amino acids. CDR3 nucleotides: TGTGCCAGCAGCTGGCGGGGAACCGGGGAGCTGTTTTTT. Its protein is CASSWRGTGELFF. Using reference TRBV5-6 and TRBJ2-2 for the parts outside the CDR3, the full variable domain is DAGVTQSPTHLIKTRGQQVTLRCSPKSGHDTVSWYQQALGQGPQFIFQYYEEEERQRGNFPDRFSGHQFPNYSSELNVNALLLGDSALYLCASSWRGTGELFFGEGSRLTVL.

The chain combines TRBV4-3 with TRBJ1-2; D is undetermined. V lost 4 bases, J lost 6 bases, and 12 bases lay in between. The CDR3 is 13 amino acids. Germline CDR1 and CDR2: LGHNA and YSLEER. Here the CDR3 DNA reads TGCGCCAGCAGCCGAGTGGGAGGAAATGGCTACACCTTC. This translates into CASSRVGGNGYTF.

The chain couples TRBV12-2 to TRBJ1-3; the listed D gene, TRBD1, was not tested against the DNA. TRBV12-2 is recorded as a pseudogene. This CDR3 has 16 amino acids. The CDR3 loop is CASRSPSPGTGNTIYF. The DNA of the CDR3 is TGTGCAAGTCGCTCTCCGTCCCCAGGAACTGGAAACACCATATATTTT.

The chain joins TRBV4-3 to TRBJ1-3; D remains unclear. From germline, CDR1 is LGHNA and CDR2 YSLEER. V lost 0 bases to trimming and J lost 1 base, with 7 bases between them. The CDR3 extends over 15 amino acids. The CDR3 loop is CASSQDGGSGNTIYF. In DNA form, the CDR3 reads TGCGCCAGCAGCCAAGATGGAGGGTCTGGAAACACCATATATTTT.

In DNA form, the CDR3 reads TGTGCCAGTACTCCGGGACAATTCACCGGGGAGCTGTTTTTT. This translates into CASTPGQFTGELFF. The chain recombines TRBV19 with TRBJ2-2; D possibly corresponds to TRBD1 (6 bases). Germline CDR1 is LNHDA and CDR2 is SQIVND (reference sequence). Deletions cut 7 bases from V and 4 bases from J, with 13 bases between. The CDR3 consists of 14 residues.

This sequence joins TRBV6-5 and TRBJ2-2; D call uncertain. Trimming left V 5 bases short and J 1 base short, with 8 bases between. Germline V CDR1 and CDR2: MNHEY, SVGAGI. This CDR3 is 14 amino acids long. The CDR3 DNA sequence: TGTGCCAGCAGTCTACAGAAGAACACCGGGGAGCTGTTTTTT. Amino acid sequence: CASSLQKNTGELFF.

This rearrangement joins TRBV5-6 to TRBJ1-2, with a weak D call TRBD1 (6 bases). Germline values: CDR1 SGHDT, CDR2 YYEEEE. CDR3 length equals 16 residues. Trimming cost V 4 bases and J 4 bases, with 20 bases left between them. Here the CDR3 reads CASSPGQRQPTYGYTF. CDR3 nucleotide sequence: TGTGCCAGCAGCCCCGGACAGCGTCAACCCACCTATGGCTACACCTTC.

The CDR3 loop reads CASSQGTSGSDEQYF. The DNA of the CDR3 is TGTGCCAGCAGCCAAGGGACTAGCGGGAGTGACGAGCAGTACTTC. The V and J genes are TRBV4-2 and TRBJ2-7; 13 bases agree with TRBD2. Unmatched junction bases numbered 2, after V lost 1 base and J lost 5 bases. Per germline, CDR1 LGHNA and CDR2 YNFKEQ. The CDR3 runs 15 residues.

The chain recombines TRBV5-5 with TRBJ2-7; a possible D gene is TRBD1 (6 bases). Looked up from germline, CDR1 is SGHKS and CDR2 is YYEKEE (reference sequence). The CDR3 has 15 residues. The V and J ends lost 5 bases and 2 bases respectively, with 17 bases between them. CDR3 nucleotides: TGTGCCAGCAGTAATGGACCCAGGGGACCCTACGAGCAGTACTTC. Translating gives CASSNGPRGPYEQYF.

V gene TRBV4-3 combines with J gene TRBJ2-1; D not certain. There are 13 residues in the CDR3. V lost 5 bases and J 4 bases, leaving 9 bases between the germline ends. Germline V gives CDR1 LGHNA, CDR2 YSLEER. The DNA for the CDR3 is TGCGCCAGCAGCTACACAGAGTACAATGAGCAGTTCTTC. Encoded protein: CASSYTEYNEQFF.